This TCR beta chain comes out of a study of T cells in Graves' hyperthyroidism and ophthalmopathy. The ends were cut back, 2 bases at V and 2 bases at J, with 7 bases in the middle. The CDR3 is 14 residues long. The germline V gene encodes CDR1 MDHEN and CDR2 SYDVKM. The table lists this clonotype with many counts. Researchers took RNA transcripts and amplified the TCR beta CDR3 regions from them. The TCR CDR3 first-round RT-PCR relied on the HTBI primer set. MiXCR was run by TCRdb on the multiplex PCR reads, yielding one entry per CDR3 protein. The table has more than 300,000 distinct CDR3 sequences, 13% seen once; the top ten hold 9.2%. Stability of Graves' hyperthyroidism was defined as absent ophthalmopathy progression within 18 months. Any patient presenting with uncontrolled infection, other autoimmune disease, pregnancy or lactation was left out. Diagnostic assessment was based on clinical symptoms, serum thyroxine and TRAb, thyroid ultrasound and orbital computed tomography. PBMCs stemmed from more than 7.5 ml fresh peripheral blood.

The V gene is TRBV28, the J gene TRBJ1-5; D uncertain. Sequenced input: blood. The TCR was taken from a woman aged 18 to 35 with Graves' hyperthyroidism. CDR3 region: CASSLAMGNQPQHF. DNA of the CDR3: TGTGCCAGCAGTTTAGCGATGGGCAATCAGCCCCAGCATTTT.